Given below is one T cell receptor (beta chain) in context. Its antigen is as yet unknown. Naive CD8 cells lacked CD45RO, underwent positive selection for CCR7 and left out terminally differentiated effector memory CD45RA+ cells. Healthy and HIV-negative, the adult donors had no recent acute infections or vaccinations. The data derive from a study of shared clonotypes between healthy human individuals. For the study at large: The study drew on a couple of women and three men aged 18 to 49 as donors. Points from the study as a whole: Tissue TCR repertoires likely differ from these blood-only repertoires.

Researchers divided each subset's genomic DNA evenly across several immunoSEQ plates. The method was immunoSEQ multiplex PCR; TCRdb's version includes in-frame clones alone and lacks a portion of them. The sample consists of about 2.2 million clones, 93% of them appearing once. This receptor was taken from a man aged 18 to 29 in good health. Some clones in this sample may be carry-over from other donors' samples. Material: naive CD8+ T cells from PBMCs.

CDR3 bases: TGCGCCAGCAGCCATGGGACTAGCGGGAGTTTCAATGAGCAGTTCTTC. Translation gives CASSHGTSGSFNEQFF. V gene TRBV4-1 combines with J gene TRBJ2-1, with 14 bases aligning to TRBD2. Trimming took 3 bases from V and 6 from J; bases not matched to a gene: 4. Germline CDR1 and CDR2: MGHRA and YSYEKL. The CDR3 is made up of 16 amino acids.